The T cell receptor beta chain described here comes from a study of blood T cell repertoires in COVID-19. Study background: The United States, Italy and Spain were the sources of the acute and convalescent COVID-19 samples. From T cells, B-cell-depleted T cells, or PBMCs came the material, which was cDNA or gDNA.

Germline V gene lookup returns CDR1 LNHDA and CDR2 SQIVND (reference sequence). V lost 7 bases, J lost 4 bases, and 8 bases stayed unmatched. The CDR3 consists of 15 residues. The Seattle site enrolled patients during active infection and followed them longitudinally. Original handling: Using reference gene primer amplification, nucleated cell counts were estimated. The table came from immunoSEQ multiplex PCR; TCRdb's copy has only in-frame clones and leaves some out. D and trimming come from the DNA, and the V and J calls and clone size come from that table. This table has 130,000 to 150,000 clones, approximately 85% appearing once.

Sequenced sample: peripheral blood. The rearrangement uses TRBV19 and TRBJ1-2; 11 bases match TRBD1. The TCR was taken from a woman in her sixties with COVID-19, enrolled during active disease. This CDR3 is CASTWDRGSFYGYTF. The CDR3 coding sequence is TGTGCCAGTACCTGGGACAGGGGGAGTTTCTATGGCTACACCTTC. Full variable domain (remainder filled in from reference TRBV19 and TRBJ1-2): DGGITQSPKYLFRKEGQNVTLSCEQNLNHDAMYWYRQDPGQGLRLIYYSQIVNDFQKGDIAEGYSVSREKKESFPLTVTSAQKNPTAFYLCASTWDRGSFYGYTFGSGTRLTVV.